Below are 20 T cell receptor beta chains sequenced from a single sample in a study of blood T cell repertoires in COVID-19. Assay: immunoSEQ multiplex PCR; the TCRdb copy retains only in-frame clones and omits some. The sample yields 250,000 or so clones, approximately 86% seen once. The sequenced sample was peripheral blood. These receptors came from a man aged 80 or over with acute or convalescent COVID-19.

CDR3 sequence (DNA): TGTGCCAGCAGCGTAGGGGGACTAAGGATCGAGACCCAGTACTTC. Amino acids: CASSVGGLRIETQYF. The V gene is TRBV9, the J gene TRBJ2-5; 7 positions match TRBD2. This CDR3 region has 15 residues. The germline gives CDR1 SGDLS, CDR2 YYNGEE. V trimming: 0 bases; J trimming: 5 bases; junction bases outside the gene matches: 7.

The gene calls are TRBV6-5 and TRBJ2-1, with TRBD1 identical over 7 bases. The CDR3 contains 14 residues. Germline V lookup: CDR1 MNHEY, CDR2 SVGAGI. Losses at the gene ends were 6 bases for V and 6 bases for J; bases not matched to a gene: 8. The CDR3 DNA reads TGTGCCAGCAGGACAGGGAACCCTACCAATGAGCAGTTCTTC. This translates into CASRTGNPTNEQFF.

In this sample, this clone turned up a few times. V usage is TRBV2 and J usage is TRBJ1-6; 9 bases line up with TRBD1. V dropped 3 bases and J dropped 5; count of bases not matched to a gene: 14. The CDR3 loop spans 19 amino acids. Looked up from germline, CDR1 is SNHLY and CDR2 is FYNNEI. CDR3 nucleotides: TGTGCCAGCAGTGAGACGGGACAGGGTTCAGGGCTTCATAATTCACCCCTCCACTTT. It specifies CASSETGQGSGLHNSPLHF.

The chain links TRBV6-5 to TRBJ2-3; D remains unclear. V was cut by 6 bases and J by 0 bases, with 10 bases left in between. This CDR3 contains 14 residues. Germline lookup yields CDR1 MNHEY and CDR2 SVGAGI. As DNA, the CDR3 is TGTGCCAGCAGGGAGTTGACTAGCACAGATACGCAGTATTTT. It yields the protein CASRELTSTDTQYF.

V usage is TRBV7-2 and J usage is TRBJ2-2, with D possibly being TRBD2 (7 bases). Trimming cost V 0 bases and J 5 bases, with 13 bases left between them. The CDR3 loop spans 16 amino acids. Germline V gene sequence: CDR1 SGHTA, CDR2 FQGNSA. The CDR3 is CASSLAGGARTGELFF. In DNA, the CDR3 is TGTGCCAGCAGCTTAGCGGGGGGGGCACGGACCGGGGAGCTGTTTTTT. Full variable domain (rest looked up from reference TRBV7-2 and TRBJ2-2): GAGVSQSPSNKVTEKGKDVELRCDPISGHTALYWYRQSLGQGLEFLIYFQGNSAPDKSGLPSDRFSAERTGGSVSTLTIQRTQQEDSAVYLCASSLAGGARTGELFFGEGSRLTVL.

This rearrangement joins TRBV18 to TRBJ2-5; TRBD1 agrees at 12 bases. CDR1 and CDR2 (germline): KGHSH, LQKENI. The CDR3 runs 18 residues. Unmatched junction bases numbered 12, after V lost 3 bases and J lost 4 bases. The CDR3 loop reads CASSPLGQGAAVGETQYF. The CDR3 region has the DNA TGTGCCAGCTCACCCCTGGGACAGGGGGCCGCAGTTGGAGAGACCCAGTACTTC.

A note on this clone: Other DNA sequences within the sample encode an identical CDR3. The chain has TRBV12-3 or TRBV12-4 and TRBJ1-3; D gene unclear. This CDR3 has 13 residues. Deletions cut 4 bases from V and 0 bases from J, with 4 bases between. The CDR3 nucleotides are TGTGCCAGCAGTTCGAGCTCTGGAAACACCATATATTTT. This codes for CASSSSSGNTIYF.

This clone was counted a few times. V gene TRBV3-1 (or the pseudogene TRBV3-2) combines with J gene TRBJ1-2; 9 bases agree with TRBD1. The CDR3 is made up of 15 amino acids. Germline CDR1 and CDR2: LGHDT and YNNKEL (reference sequence). V lost 5 bases and J lost 8; bases outside the gene matches: 12. As DNA, the CDR3 is TGTGCCAGCAGCTACCGGGACAGGGACGCGGGGGGCTACACCTTC. The encoded protein is CASSYRDRDAGGYTF.

This chain connects TRBV15 to TRBJ1-3, with D unresolved. The V gene's germline CDR1 is LNHNV and CDR2 YYDKDF (reference sequence). There are 17 residues in the CDR3. Between the trimmed V and J ends, which lost 1 base and 0 bases, there was a span of 13 bases. This CDR3 is CATSRGRMSSSGNTIYF. The DNA of the CDR3 is TGTGCCACCAGCAGAGGCCGCATGTCCAGCTCTGGAAACACCATATATTTT.

The gene calls are TRBV11-3 and TRBJ2-5, with D maybe TRBD2 (5 bases). This CDR3 has 15 residues. Trimming cost V 0 bases and J 4 bases, with 12 bases left between them. Germline V gives CDR1 SGHNT, CDR2 YENEEA. CDR3 region: CASSLDGPGRETQYF. The CDR3 bases are TGTGCCAGCAGCTTAGACGGCCCGGGAAGAGAGACCCAGTACTTC.

This sequence joins TRBV9 and TRBJ2-5, with 11 bases aligning to TRBD2. This CDR3 contains 15 residues. Germline V gene sequence: CDR1 SGDLS, CDR2 YYNGEE. Germline trimming cut 3 bases from V and 5 bases from J; bases unmatched to any gene: 6. The CDR3 DNA follows: TGTGCCAGCAGCGGTAGCGGGGGGGCGTGGGAGACCCAGTACTTC. It codes for CASSGSGGAWETQYF.

This chain connects TRBV5-4 to TRBJ2-1; no reliable D call. Germline lookup yields CDR1 SGHNT and CDR2 YYREEE (reference sequence). The CDR3 length is 13 residues. Trimming took off 0 bases at V and 6 bases at J, with 7 bases between the two ends. In DNA, the CDR3 is TGTGCCAGCAGCTTGGCCGAGATCAATGAGCAGTTCTTC. Its translation is CASSLAEINEQFF.

J is TRBJ2-5 and V is TRBV10-3, with D maybe TRBD1 (5 bases). The CDR3 has 13 amino acids. V was clipped by 6 bases and J by 1 base, with 9 bases between them. Germline lookup yields CDR1 ENHRY and CDR2 SYGVKD. The CDR3 sequence is CAISSDSQETQYF. Here the CDR3 DNA reads TGTGCCATCAGCAGCGACAGCCAAGAGACCCAGTACTTC.

This clone was picked up a small number of times. The chain carries TRBV7-2 and TRBJ2-7; 8 bases are shared with TRBD2. Per germline, CDR1 SGHTA and CDR2 FQGNSA. This CDR3 contains 13 residues. The V segment lost 3 bases and the J segment 7 bases; nucleotides outside the gene matches: 5. CDR3 sequence reads: CASSFSGTEEQYF. The CDR3 DNA follows: TGTGCCAGCAGCTTTAGCGGGACGGAGGAGCAGTACTTC.

The V and J genes are TRBV15 and TRBJ1-2; 10 bases align to TRBD1. Germline V lookup: CDR1 LNHNV, CDR2 YYDKDF (reference sequence). CDR3 length: 13 residues. The trim removed 5 bases at V and 12 bases at J, leaving 9 bases unmatched. The CDR3, as DNA: TGTGCCACCAGCGATGGGACAGGGGATTTGCACACCTTC. Protein product: CATSDGTGDLHTF.

This clone came up a few times. The rearrangement joins TRBV18 to TRBJ2-3, with D possibly matching TRBD2 (5 bases). The CDR3 has 14 residues. Trimming removed 5 bases from V and 2 bases from J, with 11 bases in between. CDR1 is KGHSH, CDR2 LQKENI, per germline. In DNA, the CDR3 is TGTGCCAGCTCAGGCCGGGGAATCACAGATACGCAGTATTTT. Its protein product is CASSGRGITDTQYF.

The V gene is TRBV5-8, the J gene TRBJ1-5; D gene ambiguous. The CDR3 covers 13 residues. Germline loops: CDR1 SGHTS, CDR2 YDEGEE. V shed 3 bases and J shed 2 bases, with 6 bases lying between them. CDR3 sequence: CASSSGGNQPQHF. The CDR3 DNA sequence: TGTGCCAGCAGCTCGGGTGGCAATCAGCCCCAGCATTTT.

Here the CDR3 reads CASSGTGNEQYF. CDR3 nucleotide sequence: TGTGCCAGCAGCGGAACAGGGAACGAGCAGTACTTC. The V call is TRBV5-4, the J call TRBJ2-7; possibly TRBD1 for D (6 bases). This CDR3 is built from 12 residues. Trimming stripped 4 bases from V and 5 bases from J, with 10 bases between. The V gene's germline CDR1 is SGHNT and CDR2 YYREEE (reference sequence).

The chain is built from TRBV6-5 and TRBJ2-3; TRBD2 might be the D (7 bases). CDR3 length: 15 amino acids. Trimming shortened V by 0 bases and J by 8 bases, and 15 bases separated the two germline ends. Germline loops: CDR1 MNHEY, CDR2 SVGAGI. CDR3 nucleotide sequence: TGTGCCAGCAGTTACTCGAAACAGGGAGGGGGTACGCAGTATTTT. Translated, it gives CASSYSKQGGGTQYF.

The chain links TRBV27 to TRBJ2-3; 15 bases line up with TRBD2. The germline gives CDR1 MNHEY, CDR2 SMNVEV (reference sequence). The CDR3 spans 15 residues. Trimming cost V 4 bases and J 12 bases; bases outside gene matches: 8. The CDR3 sequence is CASSSRGLAGGLQYF. CDR3 DNA sequence: TGTGCCAGCAGTTCCCGTGGACTAGCGGGGGGGCTCCAGTATTTT.